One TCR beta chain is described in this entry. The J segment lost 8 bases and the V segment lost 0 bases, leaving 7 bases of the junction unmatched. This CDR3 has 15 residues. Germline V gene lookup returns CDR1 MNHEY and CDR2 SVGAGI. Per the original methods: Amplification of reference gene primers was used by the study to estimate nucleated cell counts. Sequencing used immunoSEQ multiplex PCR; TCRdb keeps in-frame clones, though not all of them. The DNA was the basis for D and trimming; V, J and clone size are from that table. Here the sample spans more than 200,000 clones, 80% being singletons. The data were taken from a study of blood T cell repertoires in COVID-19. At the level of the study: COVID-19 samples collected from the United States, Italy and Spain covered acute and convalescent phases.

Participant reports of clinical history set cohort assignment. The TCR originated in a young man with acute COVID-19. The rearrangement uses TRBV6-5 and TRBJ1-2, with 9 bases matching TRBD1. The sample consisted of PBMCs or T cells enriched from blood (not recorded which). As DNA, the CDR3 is TGTGCCAGCAGTTACTCGATACAGGGGGCGCGCGGCTACACCTTC. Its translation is CASSYSIQGARGYTF.